The 12 T cell receptor beta chains in this list originate from one sample, sequenced in a study of shared clonotypes between healthy human individuals. Generated by immunoSEQ multiplex PCR, the TCRdb table keeps only in-frame clones and is missing some. The sample contains about 480,000 clones, 79% of which appear only once. The sample consisted of PBMCs. These receptors were taken from a woman in her thirties or forties in good health. Some clones in this sample may be carry-over from other donors' samples.

The chain uses TRBV4-3 and TRBJ2-3; 9 bases map to TRBD2. The CDR3 is made up of 15 amino acids. Germline lookup yields CDR1 LGHNA and CDR2 YSLEER. Trimming removed 1 base from V and 6 bases from J; junction bases left unmatched: 5. The CDR3 loop is CASSQGSGSFDTQYF. The CDR3 nucleotides read TGCGCCAGCAGCCAAGGTAGCGGGAGCTTTGATACGCAGTATTTT.

The chain is built from TRBV5-1 and TRBJ2-1; no firm D call. The CDR3 is 14 residues long. Between the trimmed V and J ends, which lost 4 bases and 8 bases, there was a span of 16 bases. Germline loops: CDR1 SGHRS, CDR2 YFSETQ. The CDR3 region is CASSRWLSDDEQFF. DNA for the CDR3: TGCGCCAGCAGCCGATGGTTGAGTGACGATGAGCAGTTCTTC.

The J gene is TRBJ1-1, the V gene TRBV5-1; 9 bases line up with TRBD1. This CDR3 has 15 residues. The J segment lost 5 bases and the V segment lost 3 bases, leaving 8 bases of the junction unmatched. The germline CDR1 and CDR2 sequences are SGHRS and YFSETQ. CDR3 bases: TGCGCCAGCAGCTCCTCGACAGGGGGAGGAACTGAAGCTTTCTTT. It encodes CASSSSTGGGTEAFF.

This clone was seen a few times. The chain employs TRBV28 and TRBJ2-4; 8 bases match TRBD2. CDR1 is MDHEN, CDR2 SYDVKM, per germline. There are 17 residues in the CDR3. V dropped 5 bases and J dropped 1; count of bases not matched to a gene: 10. CDR3 amino acids: CASSLGGAAGAKNIQYF. As DNA, the CDR3 is TGTGCCAGCAGTCTCGGGGGGGCGGCTGGGGCCAAAAACATTCAGTACTTC.

CDR3 DNA: TGTGCCAGCAGCTTACGTAGCGGGAGTGGCCAGAATGAGCAGTTCTTC. Translating gives CASSLRSGSGQNEQFF. The V and J genes are TRBV7-2 and TRBJ2-1; 9 nucleotides match TRBD2. The V gene's germline CDR1 is SGHTA and CDR2 FQGNSA. The CDR3 runs to 16 residues. V dropped 2 bases and J dropped 7; count of bases not matched to a gene: 9.

A note on this clone: Germline and junction disagree at one end, which may indicate a read error. This rearrangement joins TRBV7-7 to TRBJ2-3; TRBD2 matches 12 bases. The germline V gene encodes CDR1 SSHAT and CDR2 FNYEAQ (reference sequence). This CDR3 has 16 amino acids. As DNA, the CDR3 is TGTGCTAGCAGCTTGCTAGCGGGAGGGCGGCAAGATACGCAGTATTTT. Translated: CASSLLAGGRQDTQYF.

This chain links TRBV5-1 with TRBJ2-1; tentative D call: TRBD2 (6 bases). This CDR3 is 14 amino acids long. Per the germline V gene, CDR1 is SGHRS and CDR2 is YFSETQ. V lost 0 bases, J lost 7 bases, and 11 bases lay in between. CDR3 amino acids: CASSLASGGNEQFF. The CDR3 nucleotides are TGCGCCAGCAGCTTGGCCAGTGGGGGGAATGAGCAGTTCTTC.

About this clone: A read error may produce the germline difference seen at one junction end. J is TRBJ2-7 and V is TRBV7-7, with D possibly matching TRBD2 (6 bases). The CDR3 spans 14 residues. Germline V gene data show CDR1 as SSHAT and CDR2 as FNYEAQ (reference sequence). CDR3 bases: TGTGCTAGCAGCTTAGACGGGAGCTCCTACGAGCAGTACTTC. This sequence encodes CASSLDGSSYEQYF. Variable domain in full (rest from reference TRBV7-7 and TRBJ2-7): GAGVSQSPRYKVTKRGQDVTLRCDPISSHATLYWYQQALGQGPEFLTYFNYEAQPDKSGLPSDRFSAERPEGSISTLTIQRTEQRDSAMYRCASSLDGSSYEQYFGPGTRLTVT.

The chain links TRBV7-9 to TRBJ2-7, with 8 nucleotides matching TRBD1. The CDR3 is 15 residues long. CDR1 SEHNR and CDR2 FQNEAQ come from the germline V gene (reference sequence). Trimming removed 0 bases from V and 4 bases from J; junction bases left unmatched: 5. CDR3 bases: TGTGCCAGCAGCTTAGCCAGGGGGCGCGGATACGAGCAGTACTTC. Its translation: CASSLARGRGYEQYF.

The genes are TRBV30 and TRBJ2-1, with D perhaps TRBD1 (6 bases). CDR1 GTSNPN and CDR2 SVGIG come from the germline V gene (reference sequence). This CDR3 has 16 residues. V lost 3 bases to trimming and J lost 7 bases, with 22 bases between them. CDR3 amino acids: CAWSPTLGAMGNEQFF. The CDR3 DNA sequence: TGTGCCTGGAGCCCAACTTTGGGGGCAATGGGGAATGAGCAGTTCTTC. The variable domain in full, with the rest retrieved from reference TRBV30 and TRBJ2-1, is SQTIHQWPATLVQPVGSPLSLECTVEGTSNPNLYWYRQAAGRGLQLLFYSVGIGQISSEVPQNLSASRPQDRQFILSSKKLLLSDSGFYLCAWSPTLGAMGNEQFFGPGTRLTVL.

The chain carries TRBV7-2 and TRBJ2-3, with 7 bases identical to TRBD1. The ends lost 4 bases at V and 2 bases at J; junction bases unmatched: 6. Germline V lookup: CDR1 SGHTA, CDR2 FQGNSA. The CDR3 spans 15 residues. CDR3 bases: TGTGCCAGCAGCTCGGGGACAGAAAACACAGATACGCAGTATTTT. Translating gives CASSSGTENTDTQYF. Complete variable domain (other parts from reference TRBV7-2 and TRBJ2-3): GAGVSQSPSNKVTEKGKDVELRCDPISGHTALYWYRQSLGQGLEFLIYFQGNSAPDKSGLPSDRFSAERTGGSVSTLTIQRTQQEDSAVYLCASSSGTENTDTQYFGPGTRLTVL.

The chain is built from TRBV2 and TRBJ2-5, with 10 bases aligning to TRBD2. The CDR3 spans 14 residues. Germline assignment: CDR1 SNHLY and CDR2 FYNNEI. After removal of 7 bases from V and 4 bases from J, the junction contained 6 bases not matched to a gene. In DNA form, the CDR3 reads TGTGCCAGCACCTCTAGCGGGAGCGGAGAGACCCAGTACTTC. It encodes CASTSSGSGETQYF.